These T cell receptor beta chains were read from a single sample in a study of blood T cell repertoires in COVID-19. TCRdb keeps only in-frame clones here, not all; method: immunoSEQ multiplex PCR. The table has tens of thousands of clones, just under 80% seen once. The source material was peripheral blood. These receptors came from a human donor with active or convalescent COVID-19. The donor label of this sample is uncertain. Each CDR3 is given with its conserved first and last residue. Fields, in order: V gene, clone size, J gene, D gene, CDR3 DNA, CDR3 protein. D genes are given only for firm matches. The size of a clone is reported for some rows only, either as once, few or many, or as a class for expanded clones.

TRBV2,NA,TRBJ2-3,NA,TGTGCCAGCAGAAGGCTAGCGGCAAGAAGGGGGTCCACAGATACGCAGTATTTT,CASRRLAARRGSTDTQYF
TRBV3-1/TRBV3-2,NA,TRBJ1-5,NA,TGTGCCAGCAGCCAAGGGCGGAGCAATCAGCCCCAGCATTTT,CASSQGRSNQPQHF
TRBV3-1/TRBV3-2,NA,TRBJ2-1,TRBD2,TGTGCCAGCAGCCAAGATCCGGGAGGGGTCGATGAGCAGTTCTTC,CASSQDPGGVDEQFF
TRBV3-1/TRBV3-2,NA,TRBJ2-7,TRBD1,TGTGCCAGCAGCCGACAGGGAACCTCCTCCTACGAGCAGTACTTC,CASSRQGTSSYEQYF
TRBV7-2,few,TRBJ1-6,TRBD1,TGTGCCAGCAGCATCGTGACAGGGAGGAATTCACCCCTCCACTTT,CASSIVTGRNSPLHF
TRBV7-8,NA,TRBJ2-7,NA,TGTGCCAGCAGCTGGACAGCCTCCTACGAGCAGTACTTC,CASSWTASYEQYF
TRBV19,NA,TRBJ1-2,NA,TGTGCCCTCTGGGGCGACTATGGCTACACCTTC,CALWGDYGYTF
TRBV18,NA,TRBJ2-1,NA,TGTGCCAGCTCACTTTCGGTTTCGAGCTCCTACAATGAGCAGTTCTTC,CASSLSVSSSYNEQFF
TRBV19,NA,TRBJ1-2,TRBD1,TGTGCCAGTAGTGGGACAGGGGATACCTATGGCTACACCTTC,CASSGTGDTYGYTF
TRBV3-1/TRBV3-2,NA,TRBJ2-7,NA,TGTGCCAGCAGCCACAGCCGGGGTTTGACCTACGAGCAGTACTTC,CASSHSRGLTYEQYF
TRBV5-1,NA,TRBJ2-5,NA,TGCGCCAGCAGCTTGGCCACAGGGCGGGAGACCCAGTACTTC,CASSLATGRETQYF
TRBV7-2,NA,TRBJ2-1,TRBD2,TGTGCCAGCAGCTGGACTAGCGGGAGTTTTAATGAGCAGTTCTTC,CASSWTSGSFNEQFF
TRBV5-1,few,TRBJ1-3,TRBD1,TGCGCCAGCAGCTTGGATGGACAGGGACAGGGAAACACCATATATTTT,CASSLDGQGQGNTIYF
TRBV7-9,NA,TRBJ1-5,TRBD1,TGTGCCAGCAGCACAGGGGGCCCTGGCAGCAATCAGCCCCAGCATTTT,CASSTGGPGSNQPQHF
TRBV6-2/TRBV6-3,NA,TRBJ2-1,TRBD2,TGTGCCAGCAGTCCGGTAGCGGGAGGACCTGAGCAGTTCTTC,CASSPVAGGPEQFF
TRBV30,NA,TRBJ1-3,NA,TGTGCCTGGAGTAAGGCAGGGTCTGGAAACACCATATATTTT,CAWSKAGSGNTIYF
TRBV7-9,once,TRBJ2-3,NA,TGTGCCAGCAGCTTAACGAGTTCTTTCACAGATACGCAGTATTTT,CASSLTSSFTDTQYF
TRBV29-1,few,TRBJ1-4,TRBD1,TGCAGCGTGGGAACCGGGACAGGCAATGAAAAACTGTTTTTT,CSVGTGTGNEKLFF
TRBV7-3,NA,TRBJ2-1,TRBD2,TGTGCCAGCAGCTTGGGGACTAGCTTCTCCAATGAGCAGTTCTTC,CASSLGTSFSNEQFF
TRBV5-4,NA,TRBJ2-1,TRBD2,TGTGCCAGCAGCTTGGTATCCCGACTAGCGGGGGACAATGAGCAGTTCTTC,CASSLVSRLAGDNEQFF
TRBV27,NA,TRBJ2-4,NA,TGTGCCAGCAGTTATCGGGGAGCTGGAGCCAAAAACATTCAGTACTTC,CASSYRGAGAKNIQYF
TRBV5-5,NA,TRBJ2-3,TRBD1,TGTGCCAGCAGCCAGAGGACAGGGGGCACAGATACGCAGTATTTT,CASSQRTGGTDTQYF
TRBV9,NA,TRBJ1-5,NA,TGTGCCAGCAGCGTAGCGGGTGCGGGCAATCAGCCCCAGCATTTT,CASSVAGAGNQPQHF
TRBV4-1,NA,TRBJ1-2,NA,TGCGCCAGCAGCCAAGATGGATGGGGGGACTACACCTTC,CASSQDGWGDYTF
TRBV30,NA,TRBJ1-6,NA,TGTGCCCGAAGGGGCAACTCCTATAATTCACCCCTCCACTTT,CARRGNSYNSPLHF
TRBV4-1,NA,TRBJ1-2,TRBD1,TGCGCCAGCAGCCAAATTGACAGGGGTGGCTATGGCTACACCTTC,CASSQIDRGGYGYTF
TRBV7-9,NA,TRBJ1-3,TRBD1,TGTGCCAGCAGCGCGCCGGACAGGGAGATTGGAAACACCATATATTTT,CASSAPDREIGNTIYF
TRBV21-1,NA,TRBJ2-3,NA,TGTGCCAGCAGCAAAAGGGGCCCTACAGGATTGGTCACAGATACGCAGTATTTT,CASSKRGPTGLVTDTQYF
TRBV11-2,NA,TRBJ1-6,NA,TGTGCCAGCAGCCCAACGGCAGGGAGGGATTCACCCCTCCACTTT,CASSPTAGRDSPLHF
TRBV5-4,NA,TRBJ2-3,TRBD1,TGTGCCAGCAGCTTGGCGACAGGGTATTTAACAGATACGCAGTATTTT,CASSLATGYLTDTQYF
TRBV7-2,few,TRBJ2-7,TRBD1,TGTGCCAGCAGCCACGGGACAGGGACCTACGAGCAGTACTTC,CASSHGTGTYEQYF
TRBV11-3,NA,TRBJ2-1,NA,TGTGCCAGCAGCGGGGGGGGCCAGGGCTATGAGCAGTTCTTC,CASSGGGQGYEQFF
TRBV29-1,NA,TRBJ1-5,TRBD1,TGCAGCGTCCGGACAGGCAGCAATCAGCCCCAGCATTTT,CSVRTGSNQPQHF
TRBV7-8,once,TRBJ2-3,TRBD2,TGTGCCAGCAGCTTCATGGCACGGGCTAGCGGAGCCTCGGATACGCAGTATTTT,CASSFMARASGASDTQYF
TRBV7-8,NA,TRBJ2-1,TRBD1,TGTGCCAGCAGCTCCGGGACAGGGCTTTTGTATGAGCAGTTCTTC,CASSSGTGLLYEQFF
TRBV11-2,NA,TRBJ2-7,NA,TGTGCCAGCAGCCCAACAGGGAGTCGTTACGAGCAGTACTTC,CASSPTGSRYEQYF
TRBV14,NA,TRBJ2-7,TRBD2,TGTGCCAGCAGCCGCCTCATAGCGGGTCCCTACGAGCAGTACTTC,CASSRLIAGPYEQYF
TRBV3-1/TRBV3-2,NA,TRBJ2-7,NA,TGTGCCAGCAGCCAAGATACCACAGAACGGAGGGAGCAGTACTTC,CASSQDTTERREQYF
TRBV24-1,NA,TRBJ1-4,NA,TGTGCCACCAGTCCTGGGCTTACAGGTTGGAGTGAAAAACTGTTTTTT,CATSPGLTGWSEKLFF
TRBV6-4,NA,TRBJ2-1,TRBD2,TGTGCCAGCACCCTAGCGGTTTCCTACAATGAGCAGTTCTTC,CASTLAVSYNEQFF
TRBV27,few,TRBJ1-4,NA,TGTGCCAGCAGTTCGAACCAGAGGCTAAAACTGTTTTTT,CASSSNQRLKLFF
TRBV24-1,NA,TRBJ1-5,NA,TGTGCCACCAGTGCACCAGAGGGAAATCAGCCCCAGCATTTT,CATSAPEGNQPQHF
TRBV7-7,NA,TRBJ1-1,NA,TGTGCCAGCAGCCCCAGGGTAGGCACTGAAGCTTTCTTT,CASSPRVGTEAFF
TRBV7-3,NA,TRBJ1-2,NA,TGTGCCAGCAGCCCCACGGGGGGTTTCGACTATGGCTACACCTTC,CASSPTGGFDYGYTF